This T cell receptor (beta chain) emerged from a study of shared clonotypes between healthy human individuals. Background on the study: Donors, aged 18 to 49, were a couple of women and three men. Researchers assigned three CD4 naive, three CD4 memory, two CD8 naive and one CD8 memory plate to each donor.

The CDR3 totals 15 residues. Looked up from germline, CDR1 is MNHNS and CDR2 is SASEGT. V was shortened by 6 bases and J by 5 bases, with 19 bases between the two germline ends. Produced via immunoSEQ multiplex PCR; TCRdb's table is partial and in-frame only. The sample comprises roughly 680,000 clones, roughly two thirds of which are singletons, and about 1.7% rests with the top ten. Overall study results and limits: Shared across several donors were 4% to 5% of the naive CD4 clonotypes.

About this clone: Its specificity is not known.

Splitting of CD4+ cells produced CD45RA+ naive and CD45RA-negative memory subsets. The genes are TRBV6-1 and TRBJ2-5; tentative D call: TRBD2 (5 bases). This receptor was identified in a woman in her twenties or thirties in good health. The sample comprised memory CD4+ T cells sorted from blood. The subset denotes: CD45RA-negative fraction. DNA of the CDR3: TGTGCCAGCAGGCATCTGGCTCGGGGTTGGGAGACCCAGTACTTC. It translates to CASRHLARGWETQYF.